The 4 T cell receptor beta chains below come from one sample, sequenced in a study of human T cells and chemical hapten exposure. Time point noted: patch test 1, 2 weeks after DPC sensitization. The treatment is: therapeutic diphenylcyclopropenone sensitization with weekly scalp DPC. Unseparated into fractions, whole blood served as the source from which total RNA was extracted. TCRdb re-derived calls from the RACE reads in MiXCR, one entry per CDR3 protein. Among roughly 50,000 distinct CDR3 sequences listed, approximately 11% were seen once. Sequencing was performed on whole blood, taken in connection with sensitization to the hapten diphenylcyclopropenone (DPC). Receptor source: a woman aged 40 to 50 with alopecia areata. Some clones in this sample may be carry-over from other donors' samples.

The sample holds many counts of this clonotype. V and J are TRBV27 and TRBJ1-1; no clear D gene. Germline CDR1 reads MNHEY; CDR2 reads SMNVEV (reference sequence). The CDR3 length is 15 residues. Trimming pared 6 bases from V and 1 base from J, leaving 15 bases between. In DNA, the CDR3 is TGTGCCAGCAGCCCAGCAGAAGAGCAGAACACTGAAGCTTTCTTT. Amino acid sequence: CASSPAEEQNTEAFF.

This clonotype was observed at least ten times. The rearrangement links TRBV18 to TRBJ1-3; 7 bases agree with TRBD1. Germline assignment: CDR1 KGHSH and CDR2 LQKENI. The CDR3 is 17 residues long. After removal of 6 bases from V and 0 bases from J, the junction contained 11 bases not matched to a gene. The CDR3 loop is CASSQSTGQTSGNTIYF. The CDR3, as DNA: TGTGCCAGCTCTCAATCAACGGGACAGACCTCTGGAAACACCATATATTTT.

The genes are TRBV20-1 and TRBJ2-1, with TRBD2 identical over 8 bases. V dropped 3 bases and J dropped 10; count of bases not matched to a gene: 8. This CDR3 is built from 13 residues. CDR1 and CDR2 from the germline V gene are DFQATT and SNEGSKA (reference sequence). CDR3 region: CSASGGGRGEQFF. Here the CDR3 DNA reads TGCAGTGCTAGTGGCGGGGGGCGAGGGGAGCAGTTCTTC.

This clonotype was found many times. The chain has TRBV28 and TRBJ1-2; D ambiguous. This CDR3 is built from 16 residues. From germline, CDR1 is MDHEN and CDR2 SYDVKM. Trimming removed 4 bases from V and 7 bases from J, with 22 bases in between. CDR3: CASSCRKPGRVCGYTF. CDR3 coding DNA: TGTGCCAGCAGTTGTCGGAAACCGGGCCGCGTCTGTGGCTACACCTTC.